This T cell receptor (beta chain) derives from a study of T cell changes during pregnancy in multiple sclerosis. Method: immunoSEQ multiplex PCR; TCRdb's copy keeps in-frame clones and lacks some. The table has approximately 57,000 clones, approximately 90% seen once; the top ten hold approximately 0.2%. V was pared by 0 bases and J by 8 bases, with 12 bases between. The germline gives CDR1 SGDLS, CDR2 YYNGEE. The CDR3 spans 14 residues. The clonotype originates from a female donor with multiple sclerosis, enrolled in a pregnancy study. Sequencing used CD4+ T cells from peripheral blood mononuclear cells, obtained in the second trimester of pregnancy. V is TRBV9 and J is TRBJ1-3, with D hard to call. The CDR3 region is CASSVGPGGDTIYF. The CDR3 DNA follows: TGTGCCAGCAGCGTAGGGCCAGGCGGGGACACCATATATTTT.